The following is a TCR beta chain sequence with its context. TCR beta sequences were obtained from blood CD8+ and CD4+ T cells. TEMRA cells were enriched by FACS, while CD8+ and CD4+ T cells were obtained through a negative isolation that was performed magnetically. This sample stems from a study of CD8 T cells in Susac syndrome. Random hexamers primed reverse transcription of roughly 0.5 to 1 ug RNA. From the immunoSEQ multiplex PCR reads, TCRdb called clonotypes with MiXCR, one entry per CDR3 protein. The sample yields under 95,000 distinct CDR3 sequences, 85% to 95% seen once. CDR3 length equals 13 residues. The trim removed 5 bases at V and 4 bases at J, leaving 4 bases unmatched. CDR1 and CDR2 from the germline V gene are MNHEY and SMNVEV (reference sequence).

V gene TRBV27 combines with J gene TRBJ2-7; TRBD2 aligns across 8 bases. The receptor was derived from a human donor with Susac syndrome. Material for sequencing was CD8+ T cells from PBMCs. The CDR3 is CASSSGSQYEQYF. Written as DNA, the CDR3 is TGTGCCAGCAGTAGCGGGAGCCAATACGAGCAGTACTTC.